This T cell receptor beta chain was obtained from a study of Ad26.COV2.S vaccination and SARS-CoV-2 variants. Study overall: Intramuscular Ad26.COV2.S at 5x10^10 or 1x10^11 viral particles. Study outcomes and limitations: People who got the vaccine had more spike-specific TCR breadth than people who got placebo.

Points on this clone: The antigen remains undetermined.

Germline assignment: CDR1 LNHDA and CDR2 SQIVND (reference sequence). The V and J ends lost 3 bases and 2 bases respectively, with 16 bases between them. This CDR3 region has 16 residues. Sample treatment: 19 received Ad26.COV2.S at low or high dose, single or two shots; 5 received placebo; per-sample allocation not given. Sampling was performed 63 days after the first vaccine or placebo injection. This table comes from immunoSEQ multiplex PCR, and its TCRdb copy is limited to in-frame clones, with some not included. The sample lists about 350,000 clones; around nine tenths were seen once. This TCR came from a person aged 18-60 years who received the Ad26.COV2.S COVID-19 vaccine or a placebo. The rearrangement links TRBV19 to TRBJ1-1; D unclear. Sequences were derived from peripheral blood, sampled in a trial of Ad26.COV2.S vaccine versus placebo. The CDR3 DNA reads as TGTGCCAGTAGTATTCCGTGGGCAGGAGAAAACACTGAAGCTTTCTTT. Translated, it gives CASSIPWAGENTEAFF.